Listed below are T cell receptor beta chains from one sample, sequenced in a study of blood T cells in healthy people across ages. TCRdb re-analysed the 5' RACE reads in MiXCR, keeping a single row per CDR3 protein. The sample contains over a million distinct CDR3 sequences, approximately 40% of which appear only once. The material sequenced was blood. The source of these receptors is a woman aged 18-30 years in good health. Both conserved end residues are part of each CDR3.

v_gene: TRBV2; j_gene: TRBJ1-1; CDR3aa: CASRIHNTEAFF
v_gene: TRBV9; j_gene: TRBJ2-4; CDR3aa: CASSEGAGVHQEQYF
v_gene: TRBV13; j_gene: TRBJ1-6; CDR3aa: CASSSDGNSPLHF
v_gene: TRBV6-1; j_gene: TRBJ2-7; CDR3aa: CASRTAPSGSSHEQYF
v_gene: TRBV7-2; j_gene: TRBJ2-1; CDR3aa: CASSTGLAGGIYNEQFF
v_gene: TRBV6-5; j_gene: TRBJ2-7; CDR3aa: CASSSRQGLSAYEQYF
v_gene: TRBV19; j_gene: TRBJ2-5; CDR3aa: CASSTSRNEQETQYF
v_gene: TRBV7-6; j_gene: TRBJ2-7; CDR3aa: CGTGYYEQYF
v_gene: TRBV6-1; j_gene: TRBJ1-1; CDR3aa: CASSEYGGLVDTEAFF
v_gene: TRBV28; j_gene: TRBJ1-5; CDR3aa: CASSALGQGNSNQPQHF
v_gene: TRBV6-5; j_gene: TRBJ1-6; CDR3aa: CAAGRDRVSPLHF
v_gene: TRBV29-1; j_gene: TRBJ1-2; CDR3aa: CSVGGTLNYGYTF
v_gene: TRBV7-3; j_gene: TRBJ2-5; CDR3aa: CASSEQGGRETQYF
v_gene: TRBV20-1; j_gene: TRBJ2-1; CDR3aa: CSALGTSNEQFF
v_gene: TRBV9; j_gene: TRBJ2-3; CDR3aa: CASSVGQGHLLKDTQYF
v_gene: TRBV20-1; j_gene: TRBJ2-7; CDR3aa: CSARVVGRDEQYF
v_gene: TRBV6-5; j_gene: TRBJ1-3; CDR3aa: CASSYFTGSGNTIYF
v_gene: TRBV2; j_gene: TRBJ1-2; CDR3aa: CASTAQGGYGYTF
v_gene: TRBV6-5; j_gene: TRBJ2-7; CDR3aa: CASSYARDGTPYEQYF
v_gene: TRBV6-2/TRBV6-3; j_gene: TRBJ1-1; CDR3aa: CASSYVMYTEAFF
v_gene: TRBV11-2; j_gene: TRBJ2-5; CDR3aa: CASKTQGAGETQYF
v_gene: TRBV10-3; j_gene: TRBJ1-2; CDR3aa: CAISESWTGSGYTF
v_gene: TRBV10-3; j_gene: TRBJ1-6; CDR3aa: CAIRGGQPNSPLHF
v_gene: TRBV10-2; j_gene: TRBJ1-2; CDR3aa: CASREIRQGYGYTF
v_gene: TRBV28; j_gene: TRBJ2-7; CDR3aa: CASSRLPYEQYF
v_gene: TRBV6-5; j_gene: TRBJ2-3; CDR3aa: CASSPLWGNPPDTQYF
v_gene: TRBV4-1; j_gene: TRBJ2-3; CDR3aa: CASSQRTGGLDTQYF
v_gene: TRBV6-5; j_gene: TRBJ2-3; CDR3aa: CASSYSITGGADTQYF
v_gene: TRBV20-1; j_gene: TRBJ2-5; CDR3aa: CSARDLAGVEGETQYF
v_gene: TRBV9; j_gene: TRBJ2-3; CDR3aa: CASSEPVAGSSTDTQYF
v_gene: TRBV20-1; j_gene: TRBJ2-6; CDR3aa: CSATQGSSGANVLTF
v_gene: TRBV6-2/TRBV6-3; j_gene: TRBJ2-7; CDR3aa: CASSYISGYEQYF
v_gene: TRBV27; j_gene: TRBJ2-1; CDR3aa: CASSLGGGENEQFF
v_gene: TRBV20-1; j_gene: TRBJ2-3; CDR3aa: CSARVGGDDTQYF
v_gene: TRBV27; j_gene: TRBJ1-2; CDR3aa: CASSWGQGEVYGYTF
v_gene: TRBV9; j_gene: TRBJ2-1; CDR3aa: CASSVEVSGAYNEQFF
v_gene: TRBV30; j_gene: TRBJ2-7; CDR3aa: CAWGYASSYEQYF
v_gene: TRBV7-9; j_gene: TRBJ2-5; CDR3aa: CASSLRLAGFETQYF
v_gene: TRBV2; j_gene: TRBJ2-3; CDR3aa: CASSVEGNVDTQYF
v_gene: TRBV28; j_gene: TRBJ2-1; CDR3aa: CASSGLDGGMNEQFF
v_gene: TRBV14; j_gene: TRBJ1-2; CDR3aa: CASSLTHWREDGYTF
v_gene: TRBV6-6; j_gene: TRBJ1-3; CDR3aa: CASTPRSGNTIYF
v_gene: TRBV3-1; j_gene: TRBJ2-7; CDR3aa: CASSQGFATYEQYF
v_gene: TRBV7-3; j_gene: TRBJ1-6; CDR3aa: CASISLGFWSRPGLKSPLHF
v_gene: TRBV25-1; j_gene: TRBJ1-1; CDR3aa: CASSEGVRVGLGAFF
v_gene: TRBV11-2; j_gene: TRBJ2-5; CDR3aa: CASSPKELPGETQYF
v_gene: TRBV20-1; j_gene: TRBJ2-7; CDR3aa: CSARGTSDPYEQYF
v_gene: TRBV7-8; j_gene: TRBJ2-3; CDR3aa: CASSYLRDTDTQYF
v_gene: TRBV5-1; j_gene: TRBJ2-4; CDR3aa: CASSGSREQYF
v_gene: TRBV10-2; j_gene: TRBJ2-1; CDR3aa: CASSGSSGGMFEQFF
v_gene: TRBV7-9; j_gene: TRBJ1-2; CDR3aa: CASSRRADAGGYTF
v_gene: TRBV5-1; j_gene: TRBJ2-5; CDR3aa: CASARGDHRETQYF
v_gene: TRBV27; j_gene: TRBJ2-3; CDR3aa: CASSANRGLGTDTQYF